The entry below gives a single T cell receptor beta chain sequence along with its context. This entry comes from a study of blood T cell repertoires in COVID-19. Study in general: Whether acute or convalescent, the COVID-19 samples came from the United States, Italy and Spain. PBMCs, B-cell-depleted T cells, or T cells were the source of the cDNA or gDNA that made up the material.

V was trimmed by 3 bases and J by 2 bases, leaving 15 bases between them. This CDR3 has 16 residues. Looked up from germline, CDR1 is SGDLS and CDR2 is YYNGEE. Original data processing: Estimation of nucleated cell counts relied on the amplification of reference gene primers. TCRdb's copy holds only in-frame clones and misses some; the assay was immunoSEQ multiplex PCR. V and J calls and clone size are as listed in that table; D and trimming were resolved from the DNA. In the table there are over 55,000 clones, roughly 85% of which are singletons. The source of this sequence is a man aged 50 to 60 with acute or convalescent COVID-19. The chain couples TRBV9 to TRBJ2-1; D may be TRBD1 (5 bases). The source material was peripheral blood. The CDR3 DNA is TGTGCCAGCAGCGCCTGGGTGAAGGGGACCTACAATGAGCAGTTCTTC. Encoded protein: CASSAWVKGTYNEQFF.